This is a list of T cell receptor beta chains from one sample in a study of early T cells in non-severe SARS-CoV-2 infection. Using its own MiXCR run on the 5' RACE reads, TCRdb lists one record per CDR3 protein. The table records tens of thousands of distinct CDR3 sequences, roughly a tenth of them present only once. The sample consisted of whole blood. All receptors derive from an adult who was a healthcare worker with PCR-confirmed SARS-CoV-2 infection or an uninfected control (not recorded which). Each CDR3 is given with its conserved first and last residue. The order of the fields is V gene, CDR3 protein.

TRBV7-2,CASSIGPLSGANVLTF
TRBV7-9,CASSLRISTDTQYF
TRBV6-5,CASSPGRTSGSEETQYF
TRBV11-2,CASSRTAILYEQYF
TRBV20-1,CSASPPGGTDTQYF
TRBV5-4,CASSLLATDTDTQYF
TRBV29-1,CSVEYLGQMYNEQFF
TRBV18,CASSPTKGHTRDGYTF
TRBV7-2,CASSLVGPVSNQPQHF
TRBV11-2,CASSFSLNYEQYF
TRBV7-9,CASSLRGTLSYNEQFF
TRBV29-1,CSVTSPGLTETQYF
TRBV15,CATSPGDGYTF
TRBV2,CASSRDRGLNEQFF
TRBV5-1,CASSDRNYGYTF
TRBV4-3,CASSPSSGSRTGELFF
TRBV5-1,CASSPIGTSNYGYTF
TRBV29-1,CSVGGLNYGYTF
TRBV11-2,CASSLVMSEKLFF
TRBV12-5,CASGAETDTQYF
TRBV2,CASKGGATDTQYF
TRBV12-3/TRBV12-4,CASSSSRAGAFF
TRBV19,CASRNDRGRHTGELFF
TRBV6-2/TRBV6-3,CASSRTSGSSYEQYF
TRBV7-8,CASSPRPWGQKETQYF
TRBV7-2,CASRQGASYSYEQYF
TRBV24-1,CATSGDRVPFNQPQHF
TRBV20-1,CSARDHRAGGNNSPLHF
TRBV30,CAWSVKGGWSEQYF
TRBV20-1,CSADRGQPSDTQYF
TRBV7-3,CASSSGLRTGELFF
TRBV28,CASSFSPSGKQFF